This T cell receptor (beta chain) came from a study of blood T cell repertoires in COVID-19. Germline V gene sequence: CDR1 KGHDR, CDR2 SFDVKD. The CDR3 consists of 17 residues. Trimming took 4 bases from V and 4 from J; bases not matched to a gene: 7. Methods used by the authors: Estimation of nucleated cell counts relied on the amplification of reference gene primers. Sequencing was performed with immunoSEQ multiplex PCR; in TCRdb, only in-frame clones are kept and a portion is missing. Clone size and the V and J calls come from that table; the DNA yielded D and trimming. The sample carries roughly 250,000 clones, 86% recorded once.

The V call is TRBV24-1, the J call TRBJ2-7, with 15 bases matching TRBD2. This receptor was identified in a middle-aged woman with acute COVID-19. Sequenced input: PBMCs or T cells enriched from blood (not recorded which). In nucleotides, the CDR3 is TGTGCCACCAGTGACCCCGGGACTAGCGGGAGGTATTACGAGCAGTACTTC. It translates to CATSDPGTSGRYYEQYF.